This entry lists 15 T cell receptor beta chains sequenced from one sample in a study of blood T cell repertoires in COVID-19. The method was immunoSEQ multiplex PCR; TCRdb's version includes in-frame clones alone and lacks a portion of them. In the table there are 200,000 to 300,000 clones, 82% of which are singletons. The sequenced sample was peripheral blood. The source of these receptors is a woman aged 60-75 years with active or convalescent COVID-19.

The J gene is TRBJ2-7, the V gene TRBV3-1 (or the pseudogene TRBV3-2); D is uncertain. The V and J ends lost 4 bases and 3 bases respectively, with 7 bases between them. CDR1 is LGHDT and CDR2 is YNNKEL in the germline V gene (reference sequence). CDR3 length equals 12 residues. The CDR3 region is CASSLTSYEQYF. The CDR3 nucleotides are TGTGCCAGCAGCCTGACAAGCTACGAGCAGTACTTC.

V gene TRBV7-2 combines with J gene TRBJ1-4, with D possibly matching TRBD1 (6 bases). Germline V gives CDR1 SGHTA, CDR2 FQGNSA. V was clipped by 2 bases and J by 5 bases, with 9 bases between them. This CDR3 region has 14 residues. The chain's CDR3 is CASSLSRGNEKLFF. CDR3 nucleotides: TGTGCCAGCAGCTTATCCAGGGGAAATGAAAAACTGTTTTTT.

This clone has a single count. The chain links TRBV6-5 to TRBJ1-4, with 11 bases fitting TRBD1. Germline loops: CDR1 MNHEY, CDR2 SVGAGI. V lost 6 bases to trimming and J lost 7 bases; unmatched junction nucleotides: 4. The CDR3 is made up of 14 amino acids. The CDR3 DNA follows: TGTGCCAGCAGGGGACAGGGGGGGGTTGAAAAACTGTTTTTT. The encoded protein is CASRGQGGVEKLFF.

V gene TRBV19 combines with J gene TRBJ1-2; D is undetermined. With 0 bases removed from V and 7 bases from J, the gap between germline ends came to 12 bases. CDR3 length: 14 residues. Germline V CDR1 and CDR2: LNHDA, SQIVND (reference sequence). CDR3 in amino acids: CASSIEGADIGYTF. The CDR3 DNA reads as TGTGCCAGTAGTATAGAAGGAGCAGATATTGGCTACACCTTC.

The chain is built from TRBV7-8 and TRBJ1-2; D is perhaps TRBD1 (6 bases). The CDR3 contains 15 residues. V was pared by 5 bases and J by 4 bases, with 17 bases between. From germline, CDR1 is SGHVS and CDR2 FQNEAQ. CDR3 amino acids: CASSPRGTKVYGYTF. The CDR3 DNA is TGTGCCAGCAGCCCAAGGGGGACAAAAGTCTATGGCTACACCTTC.

The chain links TRBV19 to TRBJ1-1; 9 bases match TRBD1. The CDR3 has 14 amino acids. With 3 bases clipped from V and 3 bases from J, the junction kept 2 bases outside the gene matches. The germline V gene encodes CDR1 LNHDA and CDR2 SQIVND (reference sequence). CDR3 coding DNA: TGTGCCAGTAGTATTGGACAGGGGTACACTGAAGCTTTCTTT. Amino acid sequence: CASSIGQGYTEAFF.

The chain has TRBV21-1 and TRBJ2-2; the table assigns TRBD2, which was not confirmed against the DNA. TRBV21-1 is annotated as a pseudogene. The CDR3 spans 14 residues. In nucleotides, the CDR3 is TGTGCCAGCAGTGGGACTAAGACGATCGGGGAGCTGTTTTTT. Residues: CASSGTKTIGELFF.

The V gene is TRBV30, the J gene TRBJ2-7, with 7 bases fitting TRBD1. Trimming removed 0 bases from V and 7 bases from J; junction bases left unmatched: 6. CDR1 GTSNPN and CDR2 SVGIG come from the germline V gene (reference sequence). CDR3 length equals 13 residues. CDR3 DNA: TGTGCCTGGAGTGTCGAGGGGGCGAGGGAGCAGTACTTC. Amino acid sequence: CAWSVEGAREQYF.

The V and J genes are TRBV10-3 and TRBJ2-1, with 9 bases aligning to TRBD2. The length of the CDR3 is 19 residues. With 5 bases clipped from V and 3 bases from J, the junction kept 17 bases outside the gene matches. Germline values: CDR1 ENHRY, CDR2 SYGVKD. This chain's CDR3 is CAISKFSRNQRGDYNEQFF. For the CDR3, the DNA is TGTGCCATCAGTAAATTCTCACGAAACCAGCGGGGGGACTACAATGAGCAGTTCTTC.

This clone was seen once. This chain links TRBV20-1 with TRBJ2-5; D is ambiguous. The CDR3 is 11 residues long. The V gene's germline CDR1 is DFQATT and CDR2 SNEGSKA (reference sequence). With 6 bases removed from V and 4 bases from J, the gap between germline ends came to 9 bases. CDR3 sequence: CSAPTVETQYF. CDR3 DNA sequence: TGCAGTGCCCCAACGGTAGAGACCCAGTACTTC.

The chain uses TRBV3-1 (or the pseudogene TRBV3-2) and TRBJ2-1, with D hard to call. The CDR3 contains 14 residues. V was cut by 0 bases and J by 4 bases, with 7 bases left in between. Germline V CDR1 and CDR2: LGHDT, YNNKEL (reference sequence). CDR3 sequence reads: CASSQDMSYNEQFF. CDR3 nucleotide sequence: TGTGCCAGCAGCCAAGATATGAGTTACAATGAGCAGTTCTTC.

The chain uses TRBV30 and TRBJ2-2; weak D call: TRBD1 (6 bases). This CDR3 contains 15 residues. Trimming removed 3 bases at V and 0 bases at J, with 11 bases between. Germline CDR1 GTSNPN, CDR2 SVGIG (reference sequence). The CDR3 region has the DNA TGTGCCTGGAGGCAGGGGCGGACGAACACCGGGGAGCTGTTTTTT. It is translated as CAWRQGRTNTGELFF.

This chain joins TRBV28 and TRBJ2-3; TRBD2 is a possible D gene (6 bases). The CDR3 is 15 residues long. Trimming pared 5 bases from V and 1 base from J, leaving 13 bases between. The germline gives CDR1 MDHEN, CDR2 SYDVKM. The CDR3 sequence: CASSRRESGTDTQYF. As DNA, the CDR3 is TGTGCCAGCAGTCGGAGGGAGAGTGGCACAGATACGCAGTATTTT. The full variable domain, in which reference TRBV28 and TRBJ2-3 provide the parts outside the CDR3, is DVKVTQSSRYLVKRTGEKVFLECVQDMDHENMFWYRQDPGLGLRLIYFSYDVKMKEKGDIPEGYSVSREKKERFSLILESASTNQTSMYLCASSRRESGTDTQYFGPGTRLTVL.

The V call is TRBV7-2, the J call TRBJ1-2; no firm D call. Trimming removed 2 bases from V and 3 bases from J, with 10 bases in between. This CDR3 is 14 amino acids long. CDR1 and CDR2 (germline): SGHTA, FQGNSA. The CDR3 sequence: CASSLLGLDYGYTF. The CDR3, as DNA: TGTGCCAGCAGCTTATTGGGCTTAGACTATGGCTACACCTTC.

The chain uses TRBV5-1 and TRBJ1-1; 7 bases are shared with TRBD1. Trimming cost V 2 bases and J 1 base; bases outside gene matches: 8. The CDR3 runs to 16 residues. Germline V gene data show CDR1 as SGHRS and CDR2 as YFSETQ. CDR3 loop: CASSFRQGGRNTEAFF. The CDR3 nucleotides read TGCGCCAGCAGCTTCCGACAGGGTGGGCGGAACACTGAAGCTTTCTTT.